The rows below give T cell receptor beta chains drawn from one sample of a study of radiotherapy plus CTLA-4 blockade in lung cancer. This table comes from immunoSEQ multiplex PCR, and its TCRdb copy is limited to in-frame clones, with some not included. The repertoire holds 52,000 or so clones, with just under 85% as singletons. Specimen: peripheral blood, collected from a patient treated with radiotherapy plus ipilimumab. All receptors derive from a human donor with non-small cell lung cancer whose response to radiotherapy plus ipilimumab could not be evaluated. Each CDR3 is given with its conserved first and last residue. A D gene is named only where the DNA matches it firmly.

d_gene	v_gene	j_gene	CDR3aa	CDR3nt
NA	TRBV4-2	TRBJ1-4	CASSQDGQGGREKLFF	TGTGCCAGCAGCCAAGATGGGCAGGGAGGCCGGGAAAAACTGTTTTTT
TRBD2	TRBV5-1	TRBJ2-3	CASSLRPPSGRAGWTDTQYF	TGCGCCAGCAGCTTGCGCCCGCCTAGCGGGAGGGCCGGTTGGACAGATACGCAGTATTTT
TRBD1	TRBV7-9	TRBJ1-5	CASSSAGTGNQPQHF	TGTGCCAGCAGCTCAGCCGGGACAGGTAATCAGCCCCAGCATTTT
TRBD2	TRBV9	TRBJ2-2	CASKAGGKNTGELFF	TGTGCCAGCAAAGCGGGAGGGAAGAACACCGGGGAGCTGTTTTTT
TRBD2	TRBV27	TRBJ2-7	CASTMVGGPGEQYF	TGTGCCAGCACTATGGTGGGAGGGCCGGGCGAGCAGTACTTC
TRBD2	TRBV27	TRBJ2-5	CASRYLAGGQETQYF	TGTGCCAGCAGATATTTAGCGGGGGGCCAAGAGACCCAGTACTTC
NA	TRBV5-1	TRBJ1-4	CASSPTATNEKLFF	TGCGCCAGCAGTCCCACAGCAACTAATGAAAAACTGTTTTTT
NA	TRBV19	TRBJ1-2	CASTPRGIREAGYGYTF	TGTGCCAGTACCCCAAGGGGGATACGGGAGGCGGGCTATGGCTACACCTTC
NA	TRBV9	TRBJ2-1	CASSGGQGSYNEQFF	TGTGCCAGCAGCGGGGGACAAGGTAGTTACAATGAGCAGTTCTTC
TRBD1	TRBV4-3	TRBJ2-7	CASSQYRGYEQYF	TGCGCCAGCAGCCAGTACAGGGGCTACGAGCAGTACTTC
NA	TRBV5-6	TRBJ1-4	CASSAAGRTNEKLFF	TGTGCCAGCAGCGCCGCGGGGCGAACTAATGAAAAACTGTTTTTT